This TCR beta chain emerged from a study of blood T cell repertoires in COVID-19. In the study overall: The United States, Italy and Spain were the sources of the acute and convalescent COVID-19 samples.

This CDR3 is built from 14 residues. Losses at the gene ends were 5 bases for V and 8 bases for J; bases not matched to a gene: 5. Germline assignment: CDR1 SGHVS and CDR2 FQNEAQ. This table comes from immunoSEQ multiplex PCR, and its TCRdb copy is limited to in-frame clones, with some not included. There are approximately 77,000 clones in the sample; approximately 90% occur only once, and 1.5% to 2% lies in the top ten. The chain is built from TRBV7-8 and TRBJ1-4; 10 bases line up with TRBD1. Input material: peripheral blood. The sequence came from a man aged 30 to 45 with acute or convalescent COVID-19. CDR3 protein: CASSRDRGTEKLFF. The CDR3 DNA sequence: TGTGCCAGCAGCCGGGACAGGGGCACAGAAAAACTGTTTTTT.